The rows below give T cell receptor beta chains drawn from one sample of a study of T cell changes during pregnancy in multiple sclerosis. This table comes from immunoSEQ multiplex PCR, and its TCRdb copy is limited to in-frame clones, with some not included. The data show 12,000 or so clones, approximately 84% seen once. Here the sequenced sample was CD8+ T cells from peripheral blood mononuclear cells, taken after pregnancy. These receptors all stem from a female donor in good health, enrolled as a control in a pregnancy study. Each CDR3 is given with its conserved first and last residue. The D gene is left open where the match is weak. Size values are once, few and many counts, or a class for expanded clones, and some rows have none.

CDR3: CASSLGTSGGETQYF; DNA: TGCGCCAGCAGCTTGGGGACTAGCGGGGGGGAGACCCAGTACTTC; size: once; J: TRBJ2-5; D: TRBD2; length: 15; V: TRBV5-1
CDR3: CASSQAIGVVYTEAFF; DNA: TGTGCCAGCAGCCAAGCGATCGGGGTTGTATACACTGAAGCTTTCTTT; size: -; J: TRBJ1-1; D: -; length: 16; V: TRBV4-2
CDR3: CASSEGVAGGAEQFF; DNA: TGCGCCAGCAGTGAGGGGGTAGCGGGGGGGGCTGAGCAGTTCTTC; size: -; J: TRBJ2-1; D: TRBD2; length: 15; V: TRBV10-1
CDR3: CARKRTSGHTDTQYF; DNA: TGTGCCAGAAAAAGGACTAGCGGACACACAGATACGCAGTATTTT; size: -; J: TRBJ2-3; D: TRBD2; length: 15; V: TRBV2
CDR3: CASSFTSVYEQFF; DNA: TGTGCCAGCAGCTTCACTAGCGTCTATGAGCAGTTCTTC; size: -; J: TRBJ2-1; D: TRBD2; length: 13; V: TRBV7-6
CDR3: CASSSPSGSHEQYF; DNA: TGTGCCAGCAGCTCTCCTTCAGGGTCCCACGAGCAGTACTTC; size: -; J: TRBJ2-7; D: -; length: 14; V: TRBV28
CDR3: CASSLLGGGGEQFF; DNA: TGTGCCAGCAGTTTATTGGGGGGTGGGGGAGAGCAGTTCTTC; size: -; J: TRBJ2-1; D: -; length: 14; V: TRBV27
CDR3: CASSFGQAGGGGDTQYF; DNA: TGTGCCAGCAGCTTCGGGCAAGCGGGGGGCGGTGGTGATACGCAGTATTTT; size: -; J: TRBJ2-3; D: TRBD2; length: 17; V: TRBV13
CDR3: CASSSGTSDNEQFF; DNA: TGTGCCAGCAGTTCAGGGACTAGCGACAATGAGCAGTTCTTC; size: -; J: TRBJ2-1; D: TRBD2; length: 14; V: TRBV27
CDR3: CASSLFGTGLVYGYTF; DNA: TGTGCCAGCAGTTTATTTGGGACAGGGTTAGTCTATGGCTACACCTTC; size: -; J: TRBJ1-2; D: TRBD1; length: 16; V: TRBV27
CDR3: CASSLEETSPAYEQYF; DNA: TGTGCCAGCAGCTTAGAGGAGACCTCGCCAGCCTACGAGCAGTACTTC; size: -; J: TRBJ2-7; D: -; length: 16; V: TRBV11-2
CDR3: CASSQIWRSQETQYF; DNA: TGCGCCAGCAGCCAAATCTGGCGGTCCCAAGAGACCCAGTACTTC; size: -; J: TRBJ2-5; D: -; length: 15; V: TRBV4-1
CDR3: CASSPGTSGGYNEQFF; DNA: TGCGCCAGCAGCCCCGGGACTAGCGGGGGATACAATGAGCAGTTCTTC; size: -; J: TRBJ2-1; D: TRBD2; length: 16; V: TRBV4-3
CDR3: CASSQVGLVRRGQFF; DNA: TGTGCCAGCAGCCAAGTGGGACTAGTTAGGCGCGGGCAGTTCTTC; size: once; J: TRBJ2-1; D: TRBD2; length: 15; V: TRBV7-2
CDR3: CATSRDPAGADEQYF; DNA: TGTGCCACCAGCAGAGATCCAGCGGGGGCCGACGAGCAGTACTTC; size: -; J: TRBJ2-7; D: TRBD2; length: 15; V: TRBV15
CDR3: CASSLESQANTGELFF; DNA: TGCGCCAGCAGCTTGGAATCACAAGCGAACACCGGGGAGCTGTTTTTT; size: -; J: TRBJ2-2; D: -; length: 16; V: TRBV5-1
CDR3: CASSKGRDGTDTQYF; DNA: TGTGCCAGCAGCAAGGGGAGGGATGGCACAGATACGCAGTATTTT; size: -; J: TRBJ2-3; D: TRBD2; length: 15; V: TRBV6-4
CDR3: CASGSGEGLGNTIYF; DNA: TGTGCCAGCGGTTCAGGGGAAGGTCTTGGAAACACCATATATTTT; size: -; J: TRBJ1-3; D: -; length: 15; V: TRBV5-4
CDR3: CASSFGQGLDEQFF; DNA: TGTGCCAGTAGTTTTGGACAGGGGCTCGATGAGCAGTTCTTC; size: -; J: TRBJ2-1; D: TRBD1; length: 14; V: TRBV19
CDR3: CASGQSAYEQYF; DNA: TGTGCCAGTGGGCAGTCGGCCTACGAGCAGTACTTC; size: -; J: TRBJ2-7; D: -; length: 12; V: TRBV19
CDR3: CASSQWTGSTDTQYF; DNA: TGTGCCAGCAGCCAGTGGACAGGATCCACAGATACGCAGTATTTT; size: once; J: TRBJ2-3; D: TRBD1; length: 15; V: TRBV14
CDR3: CASSPGSDTGELFF; DNA: TGTGCCAGCAGCCCCGGGTCGGACACCGGGGAGCTGTTTTTT; size: once; J: TRBJ2-2; D: -; length: 14; V: TRBV6-4
CDR3: CASRKLVGGSFSETQYF; DNA: TGTGCCAGCAGGAAATTGGTGGGCGGGAGTTTTTCAGAGACCCAGTACTTC; size: -; J: TRBJ2-5; D: TRBD2; length: 17; V: TRBV7-6
CDR3: CASSDSPKSTTDTQYF; DNA: TGTGCCAGCAGTGACTCACCGAAGAGTACCACAGATACGCAGTATTTT; size: -; J: TRBJ2-3; D: -; length: 16; V: TRBV6-4
CDR3: CASSLYRGYTEAFF; DNA: TGTGCCAGCAGCTTATATCGGGGGTATACTGAAGCTTTCTTT; size: -; J: TRBJ1-1; D: -; length: 14; V: TRBV7-2
CDR3: CASSQGYRGTDTQYF; DNA: TGCGCCAGCAGCCAAGGTTACCGGGGGACAGATACGCAGTATTTT; size: once; J: TRBJ2-3; D: -; length: 15; V: TRBV4-1
CDR3: CASKQTGTRDDEQFF; DNA: TGTGCCAGCAAACAAACCGGGACTAGAGACGATGAGCAGTTCTTC; size: -; J: TRBJ2-1; D: TRBD2; length: 15; V: TRBV28